This T cell receptor (beta chain) was identified during a study of blood T cell repertoires in COVID-19. Study in general: Samples representing acute and convalescent COVID-19 were sourced from the United States, Italy and Spain. The cDNA or gDNA used as material had been derived from T cells, B-cell-depleted T cells, or PBMCs.

This CDR3 spans 16 amino acids. The trim removed 3 bases at V and 1 base at J, leaving 4 bases unmatched. Germline CDR1 is SGDLS and CDR2 is YYNGEE. This clone was recorded only once. In the original analysis: From reference gene primer amplification, estimates of nucleated cell counts were derived. Clones were read by immunoSEQ multiplex PCR, and TCRdb kept only the in-frame ones, dropping some. V, J and clone size were drawn from that table, and D and trimming were deduced from the DNA. The table shows 55,000 to 70,000 clones, with about four fifths occurring only once. Sequencing was performed on peripheral blood. The sequence was obtained from a human donor in a cohort sampled during active COVID-19. The chain links TRBV9 to TRBJ2-5; 12 bases match TRBD2. The CDR3 sequence: CASSATSGRIQETQYF. The CDR3 bases are TGTGCCAGCAGCGCCACTAGCGGGAGGATCCAAGAGACCCAGTACTTC.